These 8 T cell receptor beta chains originate from one sample sequenced in a study of CD8 T cells in Susac syndrome. Reverse transcription of about 0.5 to 1 ug RNA used random hexamers. Each CDR3 protein is one row after TCRdb ran MiXCR on the immunoSEQ multiplex PCR reads. The table has approximately 80,000 distinct CDR3 sequences, roughly 94% seen once. The sample was CD8+ T cells from PBMCs. Receptors originate from a human donor with Susac syndrome.

CDR3 amino acids: CSARDRQDYDYGYTF. CDR3 DNA: TGCAGTGCTAGAGATCGACAGGATTACGACTATGGCTACACCTTC. This chain joins TRBV20-1 and TRBJ1-2; possibly TRBD1 for D (6 bases). V gave up 0 bases and J gave up 3 bases, with 14 bases separating them. This CDR3 has 15 residues. Germline loops: CDR1 DFQATT, CDR2 SNEGSKA (reference sequence).

This chain links TRBV20-1 with TRBJ2-4; D call uncertain. CDR1 is DFQATT and CDR2 is SNEGSKA in the germline V gene (reference sequence). Deletions cut 0 bases from V and 5 bases from J, with 5 bases between. CDR3 size: 12 residues. The CDR3 DNA follows: TGCAGTGCTAGAGATACCCAAAACATTCAGTACTTC. Its protein product is CSARDTQNIQYF.

The chain links TRBV6-5 to TRBJ1-3, with D unresolved. From germline, CDR1 is MNHEY and CDR2 SVGAGI. The V end lost 0 bases, the J end lost 2 bases, and 14 bases lay between the germline ends. The CDR3 has 17 amino acids. This CDR3 reads CASSYSKKGRAGNTIYF. DNA for the CDR3: TGTGCCAGCAGTTACTCTAAGAAGGGAAGGGCTGGAAACACCATATATTTT.

In this sample, this clonotype turned up once. The CDR3 loop reads CSVEVRGQTYEQYF. CDR3 sequence (DNA): TGCAGCGTTGAAGTCAGGGGACAGACCTACGAGCAGTACTTC. The chain carries TRBV29-1 and TRBJ2-7, with TRBD1 identical over 7 bases. The V gene's germline CDR1 is SQVTM and CDR2 ANQGSEA. The length of the CDR3 is 14 residues. The ends lost 1 base at V and 2 bases at J; junction bases unmatched: 5.

This chain uses TRBV12-3 or TRBV12-4 with TRBJ2-7, with unresolved D. V lost 5 bases to trimming and J lost 2 bases, with 16 bases between them. The CDR3 totals 15 residues. The DNA for the CDR3 is TGTGCCAGCAGTCCGGTAGAAGGGTACACCTACGAGCAGTACTTC. It yields the protein CASSPVEGYTYEQYF.

The table lists this clonotype with a count of one. The V gene is TRBV4-1, the J gene TRBJ1-1; D is unresolved. Germline CDR1 reads MGHRA; CDR2 reads YSYEKL. This CDR3 contains 16 residues. Trimming removed 5 bases from V and 0 bases from J, with 16 bases in between. Here the CDR3 DNA reads TGCGCCAGCAGCTCGCTTCTGGGCCCGATGAACACTGAAGCTTTCTTT. Encoded protein: CASSSLLGPMNTEAFF.

J is TRBJ2-7 and V is TRBV20-1; D is perhaps TRBD1 or TRBD2 (5 bases each). The CDR3 contains 16 residues. Germline V lookup: CDR1 DFQATT, CDR2 SNEGSKA (reference sequence). Trimming cost V 1 base and J 2 bases, with 18 bases left between them. For the CDR3, the DNA is TGCAGTGCTAGAGTCCACCGGGGCAGGACCCCCTACGAGCAGTACTTC. It codes for CSARVHRGRTPYEQYF.

V is TRBV6-1 and J is TRBJ2-5, with D possibly TRBD1 on 5 matching bases. V lost 7 bases to trimming and J lost 6 bases, with 15 bases between them. Looked up from germline, CDR1 is MNHNS and CDR2 is SASEGT. This CDR3 region has 13 residues. The chain's CDR3 is CASNPRGGQTQYF. In DNA, the CDR3 is TGTGCCAGCAACCCAAGGGGCGGACAGACCCAGTACTTC.